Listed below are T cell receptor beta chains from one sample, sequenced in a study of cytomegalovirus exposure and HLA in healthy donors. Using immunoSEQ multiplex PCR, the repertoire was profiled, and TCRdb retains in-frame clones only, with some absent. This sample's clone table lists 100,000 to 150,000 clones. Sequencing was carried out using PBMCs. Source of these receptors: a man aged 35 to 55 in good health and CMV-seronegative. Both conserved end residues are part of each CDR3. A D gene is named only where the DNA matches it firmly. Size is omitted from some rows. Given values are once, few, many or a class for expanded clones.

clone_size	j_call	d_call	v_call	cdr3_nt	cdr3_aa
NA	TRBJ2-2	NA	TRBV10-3	TGTGCCATCAGTGATCTGACAGGCGCGACCGGGGAGCTGTTTTTT	CAISDLTGATGELFF
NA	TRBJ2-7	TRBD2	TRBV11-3	TGTGCCAGCAGCCTAGCGGTAGAGTACGAGCAGTACTTC	CASSLAVEYEQYF
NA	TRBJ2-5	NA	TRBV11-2	TGTGCCAGCAGCAGAAATAGGGGAGAGACCCAGTACTTC	CASSRNRGETQYF
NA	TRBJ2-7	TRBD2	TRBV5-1	TGCGCCAGCAGCTTAAGGCTAGCGGGAGTATCCGTCGAGCAGTACTTC	CASSLRLAGVSVEQYF
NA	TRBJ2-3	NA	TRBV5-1	TGCGCCAGCAGCTTGTGGCCTAGCGCTGAAGTCACAGATACGCAGTATTTT	CASSLWPSAEVTDTQYF
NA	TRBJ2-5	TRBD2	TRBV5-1	TGCGCCAGCAGCCCACGACTAGCGGGAGAGGAGGAGACCCAGTACTTC	CASSPRLAGEEETQYF
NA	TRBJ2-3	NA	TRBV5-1	TGCGCCAGCACCCCGGGAGCCGGGGACACAGATACGCAGTATTTT	CASTPGAGDTDTQYF
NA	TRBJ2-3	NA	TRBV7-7	TGTGCTAGCAGCTTAGGTCCCGGTACCACAGATACGCAGTATTTT	CASSLGPGTTDTQYF
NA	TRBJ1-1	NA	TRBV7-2	TGTGCCAGCAGCTTGGGCAGTAGGACTGAAGCTTTCTTT	CASSLGSRTEAFF
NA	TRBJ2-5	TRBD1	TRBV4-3	TGCGCCAGCAGCCAAAAATCCGGGACAGGGGGGCAAGAGACCCAGTACTTC	CASSQKSGTGGQETQYF
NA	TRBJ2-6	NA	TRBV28	TGTGCCACGGGTCAATCACAGGGTCTGGCCAACGTCCTGACTTTC	CATGQSQGLANVLTF
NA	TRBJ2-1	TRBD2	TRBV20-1	TGCAGTGCGCCCGGGACTAGGGAGCAGTTCTTC	CSAPGTREQFF
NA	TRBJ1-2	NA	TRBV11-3	TGTGCCAGCAGCTTGGCCACAGGGAGAGCTAACTATGGCTACACCTTC	CASSLATGRANYGYTF
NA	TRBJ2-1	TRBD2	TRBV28	TGTGCCAGCAGGGATGGACTAGCGGGAGCAAATGAGCAGTTCTTC	CASRDGLAGANEQFF
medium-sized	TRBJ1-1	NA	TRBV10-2	TGCGCCAGCAGTGGGGCGAGCACTGAAGCTTTCTTT	CASSGASTEAFF
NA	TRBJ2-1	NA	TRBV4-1	TGCGCCAGCAGCCAGCCCGGAGGGTTGAATGAGCAGTTCTTC	CASSQPGGLNEQFF
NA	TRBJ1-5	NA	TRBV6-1	TGTGCCAGCGAGGGAAGTCGGGATCAGCCCCAGCATTTT	CASEGSRDQPQHF
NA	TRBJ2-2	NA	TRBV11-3	TGTGCCAGCAGCCCCTCCTGGAACACCGGGGAGCTGTTTTTT	CASSPSWNTGELFF
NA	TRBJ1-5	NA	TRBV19	TGTGCCAGTAGAAACAGGGCCGGGCAGCCCCAGCATTTT	CASRNRAGQPQHF
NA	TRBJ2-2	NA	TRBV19	TGTGCCAGTAGCCGTTCGGAGGTTTTCACCGGGGAGCTGTTTTTT	CASSRSEVFTGELFF
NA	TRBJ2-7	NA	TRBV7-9	TGTGCCAGCAGCTTAGACGGGAGCAGCAACGAGCAGTACTTC	CASSLDGSSNEQYF
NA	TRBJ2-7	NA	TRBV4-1	TGCGCCAGCAGCCCCCTAGGCTCCACGGGAGCCTACGAGCAGTACTTC	CASSPLGSTGAYEQYF
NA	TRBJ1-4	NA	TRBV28	TGTGCCAGCAGTTTATTTCCCCGGGCAACTAATGAAAAACTGTTTTTT	CASSLFPRATNEKLFF
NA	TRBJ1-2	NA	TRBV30	TGTGCCTGGAGACGGGGACAAACTCCTAGCTATGGCTACACCTTC	CAWRRGQTPSYGYTF
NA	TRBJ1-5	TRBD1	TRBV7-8	TGTGCCAGCAGGGTGGGACAGGCCGATCAGCCCCAGCATTTT	CASRVGQADQPQHF
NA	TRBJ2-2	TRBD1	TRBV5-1	TGCGCCAGCAGCTTGGGGACAGGGGGAAACACCGGGGAGCTGTTTTTT	CASSLGTGGNTGELFF
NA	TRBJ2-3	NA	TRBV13	TGTGCCAGCAGCCCCCGGGCAGGGCCCCGTGATACGCAGTATTTT	CASSPRAGPRDTQYF
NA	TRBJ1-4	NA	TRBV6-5	TGTGCCAGCAGCGGGGGAGGTCTTGGGGAAAAACTGTTTTTT	CASSGGGLGEKLFF
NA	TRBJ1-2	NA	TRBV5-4	TGTGCCAGCAGCGAGGGTACCCCTAACTATGGCTACACCTTC	CASSEGTPNYGYTF
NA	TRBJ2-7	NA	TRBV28	TGTGCCAGCAGTGGTGGACAGTCCTCCCGGTACGAGCAGTACTTC	CASSGGQSSRYEQYF
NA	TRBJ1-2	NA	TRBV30	TGTGCCTGGAGTGTACACTCGGGGGGTGGGTATGGCTACACCTTC	CAWSVHSGGGYGYTF
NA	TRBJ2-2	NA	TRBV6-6	TGTGCCAGCAGTTACTCCCCTTCCGTCACCGGGGAGCTGTTTTTT	CASSYSPSVTGELFF
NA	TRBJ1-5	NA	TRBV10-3	TGTGCCATCAGGGGGGGACTGGAACAGCCCCAGCATTTT	CAIRGGLEQPQHF
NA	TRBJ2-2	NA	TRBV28	TGTGCCAGCAGTCTGCTAGCGCCGAACACCGGGGAGCTGTTTTTT	CASSLLAPNTGELFF
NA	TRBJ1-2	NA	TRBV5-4	TGTGCCAGCAGCTTGTACAGCCTTAGCTATGGCTACACCTTC	CASSLYSLSYGYTF
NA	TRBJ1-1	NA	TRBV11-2	TGTGCCAGCAGCTCCTTCTACAGGAGCCTTAACACTGAAGCTTTCTTT	CASSSFYRSLNTEAFF
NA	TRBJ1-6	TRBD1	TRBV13	TGTGCCAGCAGCCCCGACAGGGAGACCACTTATAATTCACCCCTCCACTTT	CASSPDRETTYNSPLHF
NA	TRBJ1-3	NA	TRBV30	TGTGCCTGGAGTGTACTATCAGTGAACACCATATATTTT	CAWSVLSVNTIYF
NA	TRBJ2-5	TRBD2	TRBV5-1	TGCGCCAGCAGCCAGGGACTAGCGGGACTAGGGGAGACCCAGTACTTC	CASSQGLAGLGETQYF
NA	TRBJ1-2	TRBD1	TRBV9	TGTGCCAGCAGCGACGTGGACAGGGCCTATGGCTACACCTTC	CASSDVDRAYGYTF